The text below deals with one T cell receptor beta chain. This clone was counted a few times. Its antigen target is currently unknown. The sample holds no much larger clone one base away, and base qualities are not on file. Including the terminal cysteine and phenylalanine, the CDR3 comprises 14 residues. Solely the CDR3 DNA is kept, with 42 bases framed from the first base. V loses 3 bases, J loses 1 base, and the germline ends lie 11 bases apart. According to the germline V gene, CDR1 reads SGHDT and CDR2 reads YYEEEE. The entire amount of isolated RNA was reverse transcribed using the High Capacity cDNA Reverse Transcription Kit, so the sequenced TCRB transcripts were expressed ones. Deep immunoSEQ sequencing was applied to naive, central memory and regulatory T cell samples, giving an average of roughly 3.5 million total reads per sample. Sorted cells were lysed in RLT buffer and RNA was extracted with DNase-treated RNeasy Micro or Mini kits, depending on cell number. To prevent cross-contamination, each cell subset was processed individually, whereas patient and healthy donor samples were processed jointly. The immunoSEQ multiplex PCR was used to amplify TCRB sequences from cDNA, yielding 87-bp fragments that span the CDR3 region. Sequencing of the amplicons was done on the Illumina HiSeq platform. Under the source paper's analysis protocol: Synthetic template baselines were used to correct PCR bias computationally, reads within Hamming distance 2 were collapsed together, and singletons that could not be merged were discarded. By aligning reads against IMGT, V, D and J genes, CDR3 length, and insertions or deletions at six rearrangement sites were assigned. Within each subset, clonotype counts were normalized to sorted cell number, after which true diversity and Gini coefficients were computed with the tcR R package. Repertoire sharing was quantified using the overlap coefficient calculated on TCRB nucleotide sequences. Out-of-frame TCRB sequences from naive cells were analyzed as a proxy for the pre-selection repertoire. Imported from immuneACCESS, the table was reduced by TCRdb to in-frame sequences with V and J called. These copies leave out some clones; in studies compared against another copy, an unresolved V gene accounts for under half, and the cause of the remainder is not known. The V and J calls and clone size were taken over from that table, and D and trimming were inferred from the DNA. Counted in this sample were roughly 230,000 clones; roughly 9.6% of them appeared once. About 0.037% of the sample is in the top ten clones.

From each donor, a single peripheral blood sample of approximately 0.11 L on average was drawn into heparinised tubes. A BD FACSAria II and a panel including CD45RO, CCR7, CD25, CD127, CD95 and CD27 were used to sort naive, central memory, regulatory and stem cell-like memory CD4+ T cells. All sorted populations exceeded 95% purity. PBMCs were isolated immediately by Lymphoprep density gradient centrifugation and stained directly without culture. To minimize batch effects, samples were stained and sorted in pairs, one healthy donor with one patient per experiment. The source of the sample is a study of beta chain features in type 1 diabetes (dated by TCRdb to the late 2010s). A note on the overall study: No differences in mean age, gender distribution, total cell number or subset yield were found between patients and healthy donors. A total of roughly 110 million sorted cells were examined across all samples, and the number of cells per subset was strongly correlated with RNA yield. In the study, TCRB repertoires of sorted circulating CD4+ T cell subsets from recently diagnosed type 1 diabetes patients were compared with those of matched healthy donors. Regulatory and stem cell-like memory subsets were obtained from only 8 patients and roughly eight healthy donors, while naive and central memory subsets were obtained from all 28 donors. What the work shows at the level of the full study, not this receptor alone: At VDJ recombination sites, type 1 diabetes patients had fewer insertions and more deleted nucleotides, which implies abnormalities in thymic rearrangement. Naive, central memory and regulatory TCRB repertoires appeared more similar among patients than among healthy donors. HLA sub-analyses involved small numbers of individuals, so any influence of HLA type on TCRB rearrangement remained unresolved. A moderate but significant shortening of TCRB CDR3 length was observed in type 1 diabetes patients in all four CD4+ subsets. Because cDNA was sequenced instead of genomic DNA, activated cells with high expression could be over-represented, although the groups did not differ in activation or CD3 levels. Shorter templates might have been favored by PCR, but patient and control samples were amplified and corrected together, so both groups would have been affected equally by any skew.

In this chain, TRBV5-6 is recombined with TRBJ2-7; possibly the D gene is TRBD1, per 6 matching bases. The specimen sequenced was naive CD4+ T cells from blood. According to the study, the label for this sample's cell subset or site signals: true naive CD4+ T cells. The receptor comes from a woman between 18 and 29 years old in good health. The CDR3 amino acid sequence is: CASSSLRGSYEQYF. The DNA sequence follows: TGTGCCAGCAGCTCCCTCAGGGGATCCTACGAGCAGTACTTC.